Described below is a single TCR beta chain sequence and its context. The data derive from a study of blood T cell repertoires in COVID-19. Study-level background: PBMCs, B-cell-depleted T cells, or T cells provided the cDNA or gDNA that made up the material.

Germline CDR1 and CDR2: MNHEY and SVGAGI. V lost 6 bases and J lost 3; bases outside the gene matches: 8. CDR3 length equals 15 residues. The authors' processing: Amplified reference gene primers provided the basis for estimating nucleated cell counts. The assay was immunoSEQ multiplex PCR, and TCRdb's table has in-frame clones only and misses some. That table is the source of V, J and clone size, and D and trimming were worked out from the DNA. The sample lists 160,000 or so clones, around 83% occurring once. Sequencing used peripheral blood. The chain employs TRBV6-5 and TRBJ2-7; 10 positions match TRBD2. The receptor comes from a man aged 65 to 79 who had recovered from COVID-19. CDR3 sequence: CASRQKREGRYEQYF. The CDR3 DNA reads TGTGCCAGCAGACAGAAGCGGGAGGGTCGCTACGAGCAGTACTTC.